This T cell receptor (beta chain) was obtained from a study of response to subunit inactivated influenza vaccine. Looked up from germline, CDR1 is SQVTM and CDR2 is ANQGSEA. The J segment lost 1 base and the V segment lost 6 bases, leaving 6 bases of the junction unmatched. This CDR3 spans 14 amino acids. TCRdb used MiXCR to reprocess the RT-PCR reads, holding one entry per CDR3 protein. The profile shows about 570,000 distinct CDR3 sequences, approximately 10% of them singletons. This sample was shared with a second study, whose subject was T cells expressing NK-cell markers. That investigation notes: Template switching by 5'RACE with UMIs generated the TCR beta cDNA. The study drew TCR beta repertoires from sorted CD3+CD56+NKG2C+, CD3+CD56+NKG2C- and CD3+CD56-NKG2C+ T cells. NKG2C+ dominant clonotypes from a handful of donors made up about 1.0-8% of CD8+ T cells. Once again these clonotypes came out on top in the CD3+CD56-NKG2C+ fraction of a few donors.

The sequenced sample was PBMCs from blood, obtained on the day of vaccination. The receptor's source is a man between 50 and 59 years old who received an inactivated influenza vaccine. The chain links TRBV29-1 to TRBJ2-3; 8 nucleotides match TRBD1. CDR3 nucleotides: TGCAGCGTGGAACAGGGGGATCGCACAGATACGCAGTATTTT. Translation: CSVEQGDRTDTQYF.